This TCR beta chain was sequenced during a study of T cell repertoires in cytomegalovirus infection. Study results and limitations: The ex vivo response was dominated by HLA-C-restricted CMV-specific TCR beta clonotypes.

A remark on this clonotype: What it binds is unknown.

From the reads, TCRdb called clonotypes with MiXCR, one entry per CDR3 protein. The repertoire has roughly 230,000 distinct CDR3 sequences, 9% to 15% of them found once; the top ten carry 1.5% to 2%. This TCR was sampled from a human donor in good health (CMV status not recorded). Some clones in this sample may be carry-over from other donors' samples. The specimen was PBMCs.

CDR3 DNA: TGTGCCAGCAGCTTCAGCGCTTCGTCCGCCGGGGAGCTGTTTTTT. Its protein is CASSFSASSAGELFF. The genes are TRBV5-6 and TRBJ2-2; D uncertain. CDR1 and CDR2 (germline): SGHDT, YYEEEE. The CDR3 spans 15 residues. Trimming took off 2 bases at V and 6 bases at J, with 14 bases between the two ends.